The sequence of this T cell receptor (beta chain) was determined in a study of regulatory T cells in long-lasting Graves disease. Time point described: persistent/refractory GD, antithyroid drugs over 5 years with positive TRAb. Construction of the TCR library relied on RNA isolated from PBMCs. With respect to this clonotype: Its antigen is still unknown.

Notes on the study in general: Results may be inaccurate due to the small sample size. Among samples with persistent disease, TRBV28, TRBJ1-2 and TRBJ2-5 were favored.

TCR beta libraries were built with iRepertoire HTBI primers and Arm-PCR of CDR3 regions. TCRdb recomputed calls from the multiplex PCR reads with MiXCR, one row per CDR3 protein. The sample yields a few hundred thousand distinct CDR3 sequences, roughly a quarter seen once. Trimming shortened V by 5 bases and J by 12 bases, and 16 bases separated the two germline ends. CDR1 is DFQATT, CDR2 SNEGSKA, per germline (reference sequence). The CDR3 runs 11 residues. The sample in question was peripheral blood mononuclear cells (PBMCs), obtained when the disease was refractory, from a patient treated with antithyroid drugs. V usage is TRBV20-1 and J usage is TRBJ1-1; D remains ambiguous. This clonotype originated in a female donor with Graves disease. CDR3 in amino acids: CSARTGGYTFF. The DNA of the CDR3 is TGCAGTGCTCGGACCGGCGGCTACACTTTCTTT.